Listed here are 32 T cell receptor beta chains from one sample, sequenced in a study of T-cell memory formation after mild COVID-19. One entry per CDR3 protein results from TCRdb running MiXCR on the 5' RACE reads. The table has more than 200,000 distinct CDR3 sequences, 16% seen once; the top ten hold approximately 3.5%. The source material was PBMCs or a T cell subset sorted from them (not recorded which). These receptors were obtained from a man aged 18 to 29 who had mild COVID-19 (a few samples of this study predate the infection). Cell type and time point are not known.

The chain is built from TRBV18 and TRBJ1-2, with no clear D. Trimming left V 3 bases short and J 8 bases short, with 13 bases between. This CDR3 comprises 13 residues. Per the germline V gene, CDR1 is KGHSH and CDR2 is LQKENI. The CDR3 DNA follows: TGTGCCAGCTCACCTCTGGAGGGCGGAGGCTACACCTTC. It is translated as CASSPLEGGGYTF.

By share, this clonotype ranks as medium-sized. This chain joins TRBV7-8 and TRBJ2-3; no reliable D call. This CDR3 has 14 residues. Germline V lookup: CDR1 SGHVS, CDR2 FQNEAQ. Trimming stripped 5 bases from V and 4 bases from J, with 13 bases between. In DNA, the CDR3 is TGTGCCAGCAGCCTTCGTGCCGGGTCAGATACGCAGTATTTT. Its translation is CASSLRAGSDTQYF.

This clonotype was recorded many times. The chain carries TRBV5-1 and TRBJ2-1; D is perhaps TRBD2 (6 bases). CDR3 length equals 14 residues. Germline V gives CDR1 SGHRS, CDR2 YFSETQ. Trimming took off 4 bases at V and 4 bases at J, with 12 bases between the two ends. Here the CDR3 DNA reads TGCGCCAGCAGCCGTGATGGGGGGTACAATGAGCAGTTCTTC. This translates into CASSRDGGYNEQFF.

In regard to this clonotype: Possible read error: a much larger clone is one base away. The chain employs TRBV20-1 and TRBJ2-5; TRBD1 agrees at 7 bases. Germline V gene data show CDR1 as DFQATT and CDR2 as SNEGSKA (reference sequence). The CDR3 loop spans 15 amino acids. V lost 6 bases, J lost 6 bases, and 16 bases stayed unmatched. CDR3 sequence (DNA): TGCAGTGCGCCGCAATTCGGGACAGTAGGGAAGACCCAGTACTTC. Translating gives CSAPQFGTVGKTQYF.

In its sample, this clonotype was seen many times. The chain carries TRBV5-1 and TRBJ1-2; D gene uncertain. The germline V gene encodes CDR1 SGHRS and CDR2 YFSETQ. The V end lost 2 bases, the J end lost 3 bases, and 8 bases lay between the germline ends. The CDR3 covers 13 residues. The DNA of the CDR3 is TGCGCCAGCAGCTTTTCTGGGGACTATGGCTACACCTTC. It is translated as CASSFSGDYGYTF.

This clonotype was detected many times. V gene TRBV4-1 combines with J gene TRBJ1-2, with TRBD1 identical over 7 bases. The CDR3 length is 16 residues. V was pared by 4 bases and J by 8 bases, with 16 bases of the junction left unmatched. Germline V lookup: CDR1 MGHRA, CDR2 YSYEKL. The CDR3 DNA reads TGCGCCAGCAGCCTTTCGGGACAGCCTAATTCTGGCGGCTACACCTTC. Its protein is CASSLSGQPNSGGYTF.

This clonotype was seen a handful of times. V is TRBV20-1 and J is TRBJ1-2; D ambiguous. The CDR3 has 12 amino acids. Trimming removed 6 bases at V and 4 bases at J, with 12 bases between. Germline CDR1 DFQATT, CDR2 SNEGSKA (reference sequence). The CDR3 loop is CSASRWSYGYTF. As DNA, the CDR3 is TGCAGTGCATCCCGATGGTCCTATGGCTACACCTTC.

This clonotype was found a few times. The rearrangement links TRBV7-2 to TRBJ2-3; 7 bases are shared with TRBD1. Germline-derived CDR1 and CDR2 are SGHTA and FQGNSA. The V segment lost 5 bases and the J segment 0 bases; nucleotides outside the gene matches: 8. The CDR3 contains 16 residues. The CDR3 DNA reads as TGTGCCAGCAGCCAGCTGGGACAGCCTAGCACAGATACGCAGTATTTT. Encoded protein: CASSQLGQPSTDTQYF.

There are a few counts of this clonotype. The CDR3 nucleotides are TGCGCCAGCAGCCTCGACGGGGGCCTCGGAACTGAAGCTTTCTTT. This encodes CASSLDGGLGTEAFF. The rearrangement links TRBV5-1 to TRBJ1-1; maybe TRBD1 (6 bases). Germline CDR1 is SGHRS and CDR2 is YFSETQ. V was cut by 4 bases and J by 5 bases, with 18 bases left in between. CDR3 length: 15 amino acids.

The chain combines TRBV6-5 with TRBJ1-2; no firm D call. The CDR3 covers 13 residues. Germline V lookup: CDR1 MNHEY, CDR2 SVGAGI. The V end was cut by 6 bases, the J end by 0 bases, with 8 bases between. CDR3 nucleotide sequence: TGTGCCAGCAGACCTACACCTAACTATGGCTACACCTTC. Its protein is CASRPTPNYGYTF.

The chain links TRBV4-3 to TRBJ2-2; a possible D gene is TRBD2 (5 bases). CDR3 length: 13 amino acids. The ends were cut back, 1 base at V and 8 bases at J, with 8 bases in the middle. Germline V gene data show CDR1 as LGHNA and CDR2 as YSLEER. CDR3: CASSQGRRGELFF. The CDR3 DNA reads TGCGCCAGCAGCCAAGGGAGGAGGGGGGAGCTGTTTTTT.

The chain uses TRBV18 and TRBJ2-5; 8 bases match TRBD1. From germline, CDR1 is KGHSH and CDR2 LQKENI. The CDR3 totals 13 residues. J was trimmed by 4 bases and V by 4 bases; bases with no gene match: 2. DNA of the CDR3: TGTGCCAGCTCACGACAGGGGATAGAGACCCAGTACTTC. It yields the protein CASSRQGIETQYF. The whole variable domain, remainder taken from reference TRBV18 and TRBJ2-5, is NAGVMQNPRHLVRRRGQEARLRCSPMKGHSHVYWYRQLPEEGLKFMVYLQKENIIDESGMPKERFSAEFPKEGPSILRIQQVVRGDSAAYFCASSRQGIETQYFGPGTRLLVL.

This sequence joins TRBV20-1 and TRBJ2-3; D is ambiguous. This CDR3 comprises 11 residues. Germline CDR1 is DFQATT and CDR2 is SNEGSKA (reference sequence). V was pared by 4 bases and J by 7 bases, with 9 bases between. The CDR3 here is CSATILYTQYF. In DNA form, the CDR3 reads TGCAGTGCTACCATACTATATACGCAGTATTTT.

This clonotype turned up a few times. V usage is TRBV20-1 and J usage is TRBJ2-3; TRBD2 matches 8 bases. From germline, CDR1 is DFQATT and CDR2 SNEGSKA (reference sequence). V lost 3 bases to trimming and J lost 2 bases; unmatched junction nucleotides: 13. There are 17 residues in the CDR3. The CDR3 region is CSASWAGGPKHTDTQYF. The CDR3 coding sequence is TGCAGTGCTAGTTGGGCGGGGGGTCCCAAACACACAGATACGCAGTATTTT.

This clonotype has a handful of counts. The gene calls are TRBV28 and TRBJ2-1; 7 bases match TRBD2. The CDR3 is made up of 14 amino acids. V lost 2 bases and J lost 8; bases outside the gene matches: 6. The germline CDR1 and CDR2 sequences are MDHEN and SYDVKM. The CDR3 protein is CASSLRGGRDEQFF. The CDR3, as DNA: TGTGCCAGCAGTTTACGGGGTGGGAGGGATGAGCAGTTCTTC.

The rearrangement joins TRBV24-1 to TRBJ1-2; D is unresolved. Trimming removed 0 bases from V and 4 bases from J, with 8 bases in between. Germline CDR1 is KGHDR and CDR2 is SFDVKD. The CDR3 contains 14 residues. CDR3 region: CATSDLDESYGYTF. The CDR3 DNA reads as TGTGCCACCAGTGATTTGGACGAATCCTATGGCTACACCTTC.

V and J are TRBV7-9 and TRBJ2-7; 8 positions match TRBD1. The CDR3 contains 16 residues. V shed 1 base, J shed 3 bases, and the junction held 8 bases outside the gene matches. CDR1 and CDR2 (germline): SEHNR, FQNEAQ (reference sequence). In DNA, the CDR3 is TGTGCCAGCAGCTTAGAGGGACAGGAGAGGTGCTACGAGCAGTACGTC. The encoded protein is CASSLEGQERCYEQYV.

There are a few counts of this clonotype. The genes are TRBV20-1 and TRBJ2-5; 7 nucleotides match TRBD1. Germline V gene lookup returns CDR1 DFQATT and CDR2 SNEGSKA (reference sequence). With V trimmed by 6 bases and J by 10 bases, 14 bases remained unmatched. The CDR3 extends over 13 amino acids. The CDR3 loop is CSAKQGRSYDQYF. CDR3 coding DNA: TGCAGTGCCAAACAGGGGAGATCCTACGACCAGTACTTC.

V and J are TRBV24-1 and TRBJ2-3; D possibly corresponds to TRBD2 (7 bases). V lost 1 base and J lost 2, with 9 bases in between. The CDR3 sequence is 15 residues long. Germline values: CDR1 KGHDR, CDR2 SFDVKD. The CDR3 region is CATSDLRGATDTQYF. For the CDR3, the DNA is TGTGCCACCAGTGATTTACGGGGGGCCACAGATACGCAGTATTTT.

V is TRBV6-2 or TRBV6-3 and J is TRBJ2-6, with TRBD2 identical over 7 bases. CDR1 and CDR2 from the germline V gene are MNHEY and SVGEGT. The CDR3 is 15 amino acids. The V and J ends lost 8 bases and 0 bases, in that order; junction bases with no gene match: 4. DNA for the CDR3: TGTGCCAGCTTTCGGGGGGACTCTGGGGCCAACGTCCTGACTTTC. Protein: CASFRGDSGANVLTF.

This clonotype was picked up many times. The CDR3 reads CASSTLNSPLHF. DNA of the CDR3: TGTGCCAGCAGCACTCTAAATTCACCCCTCCACTTT. The chain combines TRBV12-3 or TRBV12-4 with TRBJ1-6, with unresolved D. Trimming took 6 bases from V and 7 from J, leaving 7 bases between them. This CDR3 spans 12 amino acids.

The genes are TRBV7-2 and TRBJ2-5; D possibly corresponds to TRBD2 (6 bases). CDR1 SGHTA and CDR2 FQGNSA come from the germline V gene. The V gene lost 6 bases and the J gene lost 7 bases, with 18 bases spanning the gap. The CDR3 loop spans 14 amino acids. In nucleotides, the CDR3 is TGTGCCAGCAGACTAGACGGGGGAGTTGGGACCCAGTACTTC. Amino acids: CASRLDGGVGTQYF.

This clonotype was picked up many times. The gene calls are TRBV3-1 and TRBJ2-5, with 9 bases lining up with TRBD1. V lost 4 bases and J lost 4; bases outside the gene matches: 4. Germline V gives CDR1 LGHDT, CDR2 YNNKEL (reference sequence). The CDR3 extends over 14 amino acids. CDR3 in amino acids: CASSPRTGVETQYF. The DNA of the CDR3 is TGTGCCAGCAGCCCTCGGACAGGGGTAGAGACCCAGTACTTC.

This clonotype appeared a few times. The chain is built from TRBV6-2 or TRBV6-3 and TRBJ1-3; TRBD1 matches at 7 bases. In germline, CDR1 is MNHEY, CDR2 SVGEGT. This CDR3 contains 16 residues. V trimming: 2 bases; J trimming: 4 bases; junction bases outside the gene matches: 8. CDR3 nucleotide sequence: TGTGCCAGCAGTTACGTGGGACAGTCTGACGGAAACACCATATATTTT. It is translated as CASSYVGQSDGNTIYF.

This chain uses TRBV7-2 with TRBJ2-5; 8 bases match TRBD1. The J segment lost 5 bases and the V segment lost 3 bases, leaving 11 bases of the junction unmatched. This CDR3 is 16 amino acids long. CDR1 and CDR2 (germline): SGHTA, FQGNSA. Written as DNA, the CDR3 is TGTGCCAGCAGCTTTTCAGGGGGCGCTTTATTGGAGACCCAGTACTTC. Amino acids: CASSFSGGALLETQYF.

The chain couples TRBV7-9 to TRBJ2-3; D call uncertain. Germline V gene sequence: CDR1 SEHNR, CDR2 FQNEAQ (reference sequence). The V and J ends lost 2 bases and 4 bases respectively, with 10 bases between them. The CDR3 has 14 residues. The CDR3 bases are TGTGCCAGCAGCTTAAACTCTCGCGCAGATACGCAGTATTTT. Translating gives CASSLNSRADTQYF.

In its sample, this clonotype was seen a few times. V usage is TRBV7-2 and J usage is TRBJ2-2; tentatively, D is TRBD2 (6 bases). This CDR3 region has 15 residues. V lost 5 bases and J lost 6, with 16 bases in between. Germline values: CDR1 SGHTA, CDR2 FQGNSA. The CDR3 is CASSMVRGLAGELFF. CDR3 DNA: TGTGCCAGCAGCATGGTGCGGGGCCTAGCCGGGGAGCTGTTTTTT.

In its sample, this clonotype was seen a few times. The rearrangement joins TRBV10-3 to TRBJ1-2; 7 positions agree with TRBD1. Germline CDR1 ENHRY, CDR2 SYGVKD. The CDR3 runs 15 residues. The V and J ends lost 8 bases and 0 bases, in that order; junction bases with no gene match: 9. The CDR3 nucleotides are TGTGCCATCCGTAGACAGGGAACTTCTAACTATGGCTACACCTTC. This translates into CAIRRQGTSNYGYTF.

This clonotype was observed at least ten times. V and J are TRBV6-2 or TRBV6-3 and TRBJ2-7, with D perhaps matching TRBD1 (7 bases). CDR1 is MNHEY, CDR2 SVGEGT, per germline. Trimming stripped 7 bases from V and 4 bases from J, with 14 bases between. The CDR3 runs 13 residues. This CDR3 reads CASTPTGRYEQYF. As DNA, the CDR3 is TGTGCCAGCACCCCGACAGGGAGGTACGAGCAGTACTTC.

This clonotype was counted a few times. The genes are TRBV2 and TRBJ2-7; weak D call: TRBD2 (5 bases). Germline V lookup: CDR1 SNHLY, CDR2 FYNNEI. V was clipped by 4 bases and J by 7 bases, with 23 bases between them. The CDR3 sequence is 16 residues long. DNA of the CDR3: TGTGCCAGCAGTGCTTTTCGTACACGCCGTGGGGAGGAGCAGTACTTC. Translated: CASSAFRTRRGEEQYF.

This clonotype was observed many times. The J gene is TRBJ2-7, the V gene TRBV29-1; 7 positions match TRBD2. Germline values: CDR1 SQVTM, CDR2 ANQGSEA. J was trimmed by 9 bases and V by 6 bases; bases with no gene match: 8. The CDR3 runs 11 residues. The CDR3 sequence is CSVLGTTWQYF. The CDR3 DNA sequence: TGCAGCGTACTAGGGACTACTTGGCAGTACTTC.

This clonotype was observed a few times. The chain is built from TRBV7-9 and TRBJ1-6; 9 bases line up with TRBD1. The junction had 4 bases not matched to a gene; V was cut back by 8 bases and J by 8 bases. Germline V gene lookup returns CDR1 SEHNR and CDR2 FQNEAQ (reference sequence). CDR3 length: 13 residues. Here the CDR3 reads CASRRQGDSPLHF. DNA for the CDR3: TGTGCCAGCCGGAGACAGGGGGATTCACCCCTCCACTTT.